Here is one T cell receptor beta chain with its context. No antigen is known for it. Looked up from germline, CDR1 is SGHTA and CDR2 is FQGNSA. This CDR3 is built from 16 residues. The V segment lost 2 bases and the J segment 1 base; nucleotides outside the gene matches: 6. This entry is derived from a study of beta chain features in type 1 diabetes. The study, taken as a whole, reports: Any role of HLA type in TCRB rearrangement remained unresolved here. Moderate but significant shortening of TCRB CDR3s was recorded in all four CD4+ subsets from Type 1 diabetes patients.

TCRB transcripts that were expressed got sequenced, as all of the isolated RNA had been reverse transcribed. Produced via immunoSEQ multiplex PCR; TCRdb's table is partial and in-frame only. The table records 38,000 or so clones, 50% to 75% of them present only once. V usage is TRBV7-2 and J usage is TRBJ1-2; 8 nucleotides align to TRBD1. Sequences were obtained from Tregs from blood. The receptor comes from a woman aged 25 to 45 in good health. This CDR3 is CASSLFQGAYNYGYTF. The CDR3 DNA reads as TGTGCCAGCAGCTTATTCCAGGGGGCCTATAACTATGGCTACACCTTC.